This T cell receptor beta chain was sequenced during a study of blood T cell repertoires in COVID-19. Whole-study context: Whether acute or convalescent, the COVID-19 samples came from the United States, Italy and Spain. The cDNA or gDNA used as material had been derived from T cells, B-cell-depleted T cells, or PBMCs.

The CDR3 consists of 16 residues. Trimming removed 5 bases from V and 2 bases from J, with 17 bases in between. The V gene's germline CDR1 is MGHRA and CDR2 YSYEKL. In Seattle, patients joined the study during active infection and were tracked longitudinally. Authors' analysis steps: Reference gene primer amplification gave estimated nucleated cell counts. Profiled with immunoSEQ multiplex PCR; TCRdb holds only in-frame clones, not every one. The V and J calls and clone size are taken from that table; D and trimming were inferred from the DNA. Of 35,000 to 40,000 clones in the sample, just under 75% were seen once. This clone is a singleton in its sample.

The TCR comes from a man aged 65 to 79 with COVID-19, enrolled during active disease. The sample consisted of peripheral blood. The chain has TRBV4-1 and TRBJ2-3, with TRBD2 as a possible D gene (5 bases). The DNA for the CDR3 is TGCGCCAGCAGCAACCCCCGGAGGCAGATCACAGATACGCAGTATTTT. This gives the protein CASSNPRRQITDTQYF.